Listed here is a single T cell receptor (beta chain). The data were taken from a study of technical replicates of blood from a few donors. The table came from immunoSEQ multiplex PCR; TCRdb's copy has only in-frame clones and leaves some out. This table has roughly 59,000 clones, around 87% appearing once. The CDR3 has 14 residues. V lost 2 bases and J 7 bases, leaving 12 bases between the germline ends. Germline-derived CDR1 and CDR2 are SGHNT and YYREEE (reference sequence). The receptor was isolated from a human donor in good health. Some clones in this sample may be carry-over from other donors' samples. The chain combines TRBV5-4 with TRBJ2-2; D call uncertain. The sequenced sample consisted of PBMCs. CDR3 sequence: CASSFPNSDGELFF. The CDR3 DNA follows: TGTGCCAGCAGCTTTCCTAACAGTGACGGGGAGCTGTTTTTT.